Shown below are 19 T cell receptor beta chains from a single sample sequenced in a study of shared T cell receptors in the human thymus. Assay: immunoSEQ multiplex PCR; the TCRdb copy retains only in-frame clones and omits some. The sample has 700,000 or so clones, approximately 85% seen once. The sample was also reused in another study, on human thymus T cells.

The sample consisted of thymocytes. The receptor set was obtained from a girl less than two years old with a congenital heart defect.

V gene TRBV4-1 combines with J gene TRBJ1-2; D might be TRBD1 (5 bases). The CDR3 sequence is 14 residues long. Trimming stripped 1 base from V and 6 bases from J, with 12 bases between. Germline loops: CDR1 MGHRA, CDR2 YSYEKL. CDR3: CASSQVATEHGYTF. CDR3 DNA sequence: TGCGCCAGCAGCCAAGTTGCGACAGAGCATGGCTACACCTTC.

In this sample, this clone turned up a few times. The V gene is TRBV6-5, the J gene TRBJ2-3, with 7 bases fitting TRBD2. The germline CDR1 and CDR2 sequences are MNHEY and SVGAGI. Trimming cost V 2 bases and J 8 bases; bases outside gene matches: 10. This CDR3 contains 15 residues. The CDR3: CASSYGLAASGTQYF. DNA of the CDR3: TGTGCCAGCAGTTACGGGCTAGCGGCCTCCGGTACGCAGTATTTT.

The gene calls are TRBV19 and TRBJ1-6; TRBD1 matches at 7 bases. With V trimmed by 6 bases and J by 6 bases, 14 bases remained unmatched. The CDR3 runs 17 residues. Germline assignment: CDR1 LNHDA and CDR2 SQIVND (reference sequence). CDR3 nucleotide sequence: TGTGCCAGTAGCCTTCCTGAAACGGACAGGCTTAATTCACCCCTCCACTTT. It yields the protein CASSLPETDRLNSPLHF.

The sample holds one count of this clone. The V and J genes are TRBV12-5 and TRBJ1-1, with 7 bases fitting TRBD1. The CDR3 spans 15 residues. V lost 8 bases to trimming and J lost 4 bases; unmatched junction nucleotides: 13. Germline V gives CDR1 LGHNT, CDR2 FRNRAP. This CDR3 is CASKHRDTGATEAFF. Written as DNA, the CDR3 is TGTGCTAGTAAGCATCGAGACACAGGGGCCACTGAAGCTTTCTTT.

The chain carries TRBV7-9 and TRBJ1-3; D ambiguous. This CDR3 is 16 amino acids long. The V gene's germline CDR1 is SEHNR and CDR2 FQNEAQ (reference sequence). V lost 5 bases, J lost 0 bases, and 14 bases lay in between. Here the CDR3 DNA reads TGTGCCAGCAGCCCGCGGTTATCCAGCTCTGGAAACACCATATATTTT. Translation: CASSPRLSSSGNTIYF. Looking up the rest from reference TRBV7-9 and TRBJ1-3 gives the full variable domain: DTGVSQNPRHKITKRGQNVTFRCDPISEHNRLYWYRQTLGQGPEFLTYFQNEAQLEKSRLLSDRFSAERPKGSFSTLEIQRTEQGDSAMYLCASSPRLSSSGNTIYFGEGSWLTVV.

The V gene is TRBV4-1, the J gene TRBJ1-4, with 9 bases lining up with TRBD1. Looked up from germline, CDR1 is MGHRA and CDR2 is YSYEKL. V shed 0 bases, J shed 6 bases, and the junction held 5 bases outside the gene matches. The CDR3 has 16 residues. The CDR3 DNA is TGCGCCAGCAGCCAAGAGAGGGACAGGGTGCATGAAAAACTGTTTTTT. It encodes CASSQERDRVHEKLFF.

This chain joins TRBV7-9 and TRBJ1-1, with unresolved D. The V and J ends lost 6 bases and 6 bases respectively, with 8 bases between them. CDR3 length: 11 amino acids. CDR1 SEHNR and CDR2 FQNEAQ come from the germline V gene (reference sequence). The CDR3 protein is CASSSEAEAFF. CDR3 DNA sequence: TGTGCCAGCAGTTCCGAGGCTGAAGCTTTCTTT.

V and J are TRBV6-1 and TRBJ2-1, with TRBD2 as a possible D gene (6 bases). Trimming cost V 2 bases and J 4 bases, with 15 bases left between them. From germline, CDR1 is MNHNS and CDR2 SASEGT. The CDR3 covers 16 residues. The CDR3 loop reads CASSEFRDSSYNEQFF. CDR3 in DNA: TGTGCCAGCAGTGAATTTCGGGACTCCTCTTACAATGAGCAGTTCTTC.

V gene TRBV7-9 combines with J gene TRBJ1-4; TRBD1 agrees at 7 bases. Germline CDR1 SEHNR, CDR2 FQNEAQ (reference sequence). The junction had 7 bases not matched to a gene; V was cut back by 1 base and J by 5 bases. The CDR3 is 16 amino acids. The CDR3 nucleotides are TGTGCCAGCAGCTTAGGGATTGACAGGGTGAATGAAAAACTGTTTTTT. It codes for CASSLGIDRVNEKLFF.

This clone was seen once. The gene calls are TRBV4-3 and TRBJ2-3; 7 nucleotides match TRBD2. CDR1 and CDR2 (germline): LGHNA, YSLEER. Trimming at V came to 1 base and at J to 2 bases, leaving 9 bases not matched to a gene. The CDR3 runs to 17 residues. This CDR3 is CASSQGVRGDPTDTQYF. CDR3 sequence (DNA): TGCGCCAGCAGCCAAGGGGTACGGGGGGACCCCACAGATACGCAGTATTTT.

The chain couples TRBV5-5 to TRBJ2-1; maybe TRBD1 (6 bases). CDR1 is SGHKS and CDR2 is YYEKEE in the germline V gene (reference sequence). V was clipped by 4 bases and J by 5 bases, with 16 bases between them. The CDR3 extends over 15 amino acids. DNA of the CDR3: TGTGCCAGCAGCATTAACAGGGTTTACGACAATGAGCAGTTCTTC. It specifies CASSINRVYDNEQFF.

The chain has TRBV5-4 and TRBJ2-5, with 7 bases matching TRBD2. The CDR3 sequence is 16 residues long. V shed 6 bases, J shed 5 bases, and the junction held 16 bases outside the gene matches. Germline assignment: CDR1 SGHNT and CDR2 YYREEE (reference sequence). CDR3 amino acids: CASTLREGRNGETQYF. Written as DNA, the CDR3 is TGTGCCAGCACACTAAGGGAGGGCAGAAACGGGGAGACCCAGTACTTC.

This clone has just one count. The genes are TRBV7-8 and TRBJ1-1, with D uncertain. The V and J ends lost 0 bases and 4 bases respectively, with 12 bases between them. The germline V gene has CDR1 SGHVS and CDR2 FQNEAQ. The CDR3 spans 15 residues. DNA of the CDR3: TGTGCCAGCAGCTTAGCGTTGGAGAAAGGCACTGAAGCTTTCTTT. Translation: CASSLALEKGTEAFF.

V gene TRBV7-9 combines with J gene TRBJ2-7; perhaps TRBD1 as D (5 bases). V lost 5 bases and J lost 0, with 11 bases in between. The CDR3 is made up of 14 amino acids. Germline V gene sequence: CDR1 SEHNR, CDR2 FQNEAQ (reference sequence). The CDR3 region is CASSPRRASYEQYF. In DNA, the CDR3 is TGTGCCAGCAGCCCCCGCAGGGCCTCCTACGAGCAGTACTTC.

The chain recombines TRBV6-6 with TRBJ2-1; tentative D call: TRBD2 (5 bases). Germline CDR1 and CDR2: MNHNY and SVGAGI (reference sequence). The CDR3 spans 12 residues. V lost 6 bases and J lost 5, with 8 bases in between. CDR3 residues: CASSRLHNEQFF. Written as DNA, the CDR3 is TGTGCCAGCAGCCGACTACACAATGAGCAGTTCTTC.

This chain links TRBV7-2 with TRBJ2-5; tentative D call: TRBD2 (7 bases). V dropped 5 bases and J dropped 5 bases, with 15 bases sitting between them. The CDR3 extends over 14 amino acids. Germline CDR1 reads SGHTA; CDR2 reads FQGNSA. The chain's CDR3 is CASSLGGARETQYF. The CDR3 nucleotides are TGTGCCAGCAGCCTGGGGGGGGCCCGGGAGACCCAGTACTTC. Full variable domain (missing parts from reference TRBV7-2 and TRBJ2-5): GAGVSQSPSNKVTEKGKDVELRCDPISGHTALYWYRQSLGQGLEFLIYFQGNSAPDKSGLPSDRFSAERTGGSVSTLTIQRTQQEDSAVYLCASSLGGARETQYFGPGTRLLVL.

The V call is TRBV9, the J call TRBJ1-3; D uncertain. This CDR3 region has 16 residues. V lost 4 bases to trimming and J lost 1 base, with 15 bases between them. The V gene's germline CDR1 is SGDLS and CDR2 YYNGEE. The CDR3 DNA reads as TGTGCCAGCAGCTCCGGCGGGGAGGAATCTGGAAACACCATATATTTT. Encoded protein: CASSSGGEESGNTIYF.

The chain carries TRBV11-2 and TRBJ2-1, with a tentative D call TRBD2 (6 bases). The CDR3 runs to 15 residues. Looked up from germline, CDR1 is SGHAT and CDR2 is FQNNGV. V lost 2 bases, J lost 7 bases, and 15 bases lay in between. The CDR3 bases are TGTGCCAGCAGCTTAAGCGGGTTTGGGTGGAATGAGCAGTTCTTC. Protein: CASSLSGFGWNEQFF.

The chain couples TRBV14 to TRBJ1-6; tentatively, D is TRBD1 (6 bases). Germline lookup yields CDR1 SGHDN and CDR2 FVKESK. CDR3 length equals 15 residues. V dropped 2 bases and J dropped 6 bases, with 11 bases sitting between them. The chain's CDR3 is CASSQSRTANSPLHF. The CDR3, as DNA: TGTGCCAGCAGCCAATCGAGGACAGCTAATTCACCCCTCCACTTT.